This TCR beta chain was captured in a study of CD8+ T cells in alopecia areata. General observations from the study: Scalp samples also yield sequences from resident alphabeta T cells of normal skin.

Per the germline V gene, CDR1 is SGHAT and CDR2 is FQNNGV. The CDR3 has 11 amino acids. Trimming pared 5 bases from V and 14 bases from J, leaving 10 bases between. Sequencing used cDNA as its template, made by extracting RNA and reverse transcribing it. Using immunoSEQ multiplex PCR, the repertoire was profiled, and TCRdb retains in-frame clones only, with some absent. The data contain 150,000 to 200,000 clones, 55% of them singletons. A few counts support this clone. Its antigen is still unknown. The source material was CD4+ T cells sorted from blood. V usage is TRBV11-2 and J usage is TRBJ2-6; D not resolved. The sequence came from a human donor in good health. DNA of the CDR3: TGTGCCAGCAGCCACCAAACCATCCTGACTTTC. Amino acids: CASSHQTILTF.